Below are 18 T cell receptor beta chains sequenced from a single sample in a study of T cells after yellow fever vaccination. In TCRdb, the 5' RACE reads were re-called with MiXCR into one record per CDR3 protein. The repertoire holds 300,000 or so distinct CDR3 sequences, with 6.8% as singletons. This specimen consisted of PBMCs, obtained about 49 days after the first yellow fever vaccination. These receptors all stem from a young man who received the YFV17D yellow fever vaccine.

This clonotype was observed a few times. CDR3 bases: TGTGCCAGCAGTTACGCACAGGGGACCGGTACTGAAGCTTTCTTT. It codes for CASSYAQGTGTEAFF. The chain is built from TRBV6-5 and TRBJ1-1; 7 bases agree with TRBD1. The CDR3 covers 15 residues. V was pared by 2 bases and J by 5 bases, with 8 bases of the junction left unmatched. Germline assignment: CDR1 MNHEY and CDR2 SVGAGI.

V gene TRBV14 combines with J gene TRBJ2-1; D possibly corresponds to TRBD2 (5 bases). Looked up from germline, CDR1 is SGHDN and CDR2 is FVKESK. The CDR3 covers 12 residues. Trimming pared 4 bases from V and 10 bases from J, leaving 11 bases between. For the CDR3, the DNA is TGTGCCAGCAGCCCCGGTCCGGGAGAGCAGTTCTTC. Translating gives CASSPGPGEQFF.

There are many counts of this clonotype. The V gene is TRBV24-1, the J gene TRBJ2-5, with a weak D call TRBD1 (6 bases). The CDR3 covers 15 residues. Germline V lookup: CDR1 KGHDR, CDR2 SFDVKD. V dropped 3 bases and J dropped 1 base, with 11 bases sitting between them. DNA of the CDR3: TGTGCCACCAGTGATCCCCAGGGGTTCCAAGAGACCCAGTACTTC. Translation gives CATSDPQGFQETQYF.

The rearrangement uses TRBV6-2 or TRBV6-3 and TRBJ2-1; no firm D call. From germline, CDR1 is MNHEY and CDR2 SVGEGT. CDR3 size: 12 residues. Trimming shortened V by 7 bases and J by 5 bases, and 9 bases separated the two germline ends. CDR3 sequence: CASKPADNEQFF. The CDR3 bases are TGTGCCAGCAAGCCTGCGGACAATGAGCAGTTCTTC.

As regards this clonotype: Relative to the germline gene, one junction end is altered; a read error may explain this. This chain joins TRBV12-3 or TRBV12-4 and TRBJ1-2; D may be TRBD1 (5 bases). The CDR3 covers 12 residues. CDR3: CASRGRTLGYIF. The CDR3 DNA sequence: TGTGCCAGCAGGGGACGGACCTTGGGCTACATCTTC.

The chain links TRBV12-3 or TRBV12-4 to TRBJ2-3; TRBD2 agrees at 11 bases. The CDR3 sequence is 15 residues long. The ends lost 4 bases at V and 2 bases at J; junction bases unmatched: 2. CDR3 sequence: CASSSTSGDTDTQYF. The CDR3 region has the DNA TGTGCCAGCAGTTCGACTAGCGGGGACACAGATACGCAGTATTTT.

This clonotype was recorded a few times. This chain uses TRBV19 with TRBJ1-4; D gene ambiguous. Between the trimmed V and J ends, which lost 4 bases and 1 base, there was a span of 13 bases. CDR3 length: 16 amino acids. Germline-derived CDR1 and CDR2 are LNHDA and SQIVND (reference sequence). The CDR3: CASSTYSGLTNEKLFF. The CDR3 DNA reads TGTGCCAGTAGTACCTACTCCGGACTAACTAATGAAAAACTGTTTTTT. Looking up the rest from reference TRBV19 and TRBJ1-4 gives the full variable domain: DGGITQSPKYLFRKEGQNVTLSCEQNLNHDAMYWYRQDPGQGLRLIYYSQIVNDFQKGDIAEGYSVSREKKESFPLTVTSAQKNPTAFYLCASSTYSGLTNEKLFFGSGTQLSVL.

This clonotype was seen once. This sequence may be a read error, since a much larger clone differs from it by one base. The chain is built from TRBV20-1 and TRBJ2-2, with 8 bases that match TRBD2. The CDR3 covers 14 residues. CDR1 is DFQATT and CDR2 is SNEGSKA in the germline V gene (reference sequence). Unmatched junction bases numbered 11, after V lost 8 bases and J lost 6 bases. CDR3 nucleotide sequence: TGCAGTAGAACCCGGGGGGGCCACGCCGGGGAGCTGTTTTTT. Protein product: CSRTRGGHAGELFF.

This clonotype came up many times. This rearrangement joins TRBV4-3 to TRBJ2-2; D gene uncertain. Per the germline V gene, CDR1 is LGHNA and CDR2 is YSLEER. Trimming took off 3 bases at V and 6 bases at J, with 14 bases between the two ends. The CDR3 contains 15 residues. The CDR3 reads CASSHTVVSSGELFF. In DNA form, the CDR3 reads TGCGCCAGCAGCCATACCGTTGTGTCGTCCGGGGAGCTGTTTTTT.

This clonotype was seen just once. V usage is TRBV4-3 and J usage is TRBJ1-2; D possibly corresponds to TRBD1 (6 bases). Germline-derived CDR1 and CDR2 are LGHNA and YSLEER. The CDR3 totals 16 residues. V was shortened by 0 bases and J by 7 bases, with 18 bases between the two germline ends. The CDR3 is CASSQDLGGVLSGYTF. The CDR3 region has the DNA TGCGCCAGCAGCCAAGATCTGGGGGGCGTTCTCTCTGGCTACACCTTC.

This clonotype was counted between two and nine times. The V and J genes are TRBV4-3 and TRBJ2-3; D possibly corresponds to TRBD1 (6 bases). The CDR3 is made up of 16 amino acids. Germline CDR1 reads LGHNA; CDR2 reads YSLEER. Between the trimmed V and J ends, which lost 0 bases and 4 bases, there was a span of 14 bases. CDR3 residues: CASSQDYYTGSDTQYF. CDR3 DNA: TGCGCCAGCAGCCAAGACTACTACACAGGGTCAGATACGCAGTATTTT.

This clonotype came up many times. The J gene is TRBJ2-1, the V gene TRBV7-9, with 8 bases identical to TRBD1. Trimming took 1 base from V and 9 from J; bases not matched to a gene: 8. CDR3 length: 15 amino acids. Germline V gene sequence: CDR1 SEHNR, CDR2 FQNEAQ (reference sequence). As DNA, the CDR3 is TGTGCCAGCAGCTTAGACCTCGCAGGGGGCAGTGAGCAGTTCTTC. This sequence encodes CASSLDLAGGSEQFF.

This clonotype has just a few counts. This chain links TRBV4-1 with TRBJ2-6; 10 positions agree with TRBD1. V lost 0 bases to trimming and J lost 2 bases; unmatched junction nucleotides: 7. CDR1 and CDR2 from the germline V gene are MGHRA and YSYEKL. CDR3 length: 19 residues. In DNA, the CDR3 is TGCGCCAGCAGCCAAGATCCGGGACAGGGGATACCTGGGGCCAACGTCCTGACTTTC. Translating gives CASSQDPGQGIPGANVLTF.

This clonotype showed up just a few times. This chain joins TRBV27 and TRBJ2-2; 13 nucleotides match TRBD2. Germline V CDR1 and CDR2: MNHEY, SMNVEV (reference sequence). V trimming: 5 bases; J trimming: 4 bases; junction bases outside the gene matches: 7. This CDR3 has 17 amino acids. As DNA, the CDR3 is TGTGCCAGCAGTCCGGGACTAGCGGGGCCACGCACCGGGGAGCTGTTTTTT. Protein sequence: CASSPGLAGPRTGELFF.

This clonotype occurred many times. J is TRBJ2-5 and V is TRBV7-9, with D tentatively TRBD2 (5 bases). Germline assignment: CDR1 SEHNR and CDR2 FQNEAQ (reference sequence). This CDR3 is 15 amino acids long. V was clipped by 5 bases and J by 9 bases, with 22 bases between them. CDR3 in amino acids: CASSPLEEVGRSQYF. The CDR3 DNA sequence: TGTGCCAGCAGCCCCCTGGAGGAGGTCGGAAGGTCCCAGTACTTC.

V and J are TRBV7-9 and TRBJ2-7; D gene unclear. V shed 4 bases and J shed 4 bases, with 11 bases lying between them. The CDR3 sequence is 13 residues long. Germline-derived CDR1 and CDR2 are SEHNR and FQNEAQ (reference sequence). The CDR3 bases are TGTGCCAGCAGCTCCGCAGGTGGTTACGAGCAGTACTTC. Amino acids: CASSSAGGYEQYF.

This clonotype was recorded at least ten times. The chain combines TRBV12-3 or TRBV12-4 with TRBJ1-5; D not certain. The V gene lost 5 bases and the J gene lost 4 bases, with 9 bases spanning the gap. This CDR3 comprises 13 residues. The CDR3 loop reads CASSRGPNQPQHF. In nucleotides, the CDR3 is TGTGCCAGCAGTCGAGGACCAAATCAGCCCCAGCATTTT.

The chain couples TRBV7-9 to TRBJ1-6; unclear D gene. The CDR3 is 12 amino acids. Germline V gene sequence: CDR1 SEHNR, CDR2 FQNEAQ (reference sequence). With 1 base removed from V and 13 bases from J, the gap between germline ends came to 8 bases. The CDR3 is CASSLGAEPLHF. The CDR3 DNA reads TGTGCCAGCAGCTTAGGCGCGGAGCCCCTCCACTTT.